This T cell receptor (beta chain) appears in the sequencing data of a study of PD-1 blockade in mismatch repair-deficient tumors (TCRdb year 2017). About the investigation overall: Between September 2013 and 2016, the trial enrolled roughly 86 consecutive patients with approximately 12 types of mismatch repair-deficient cancer, all of whom had received prior treatment and were progressing. Tumor-associated T cell clones in the peripheral blood of patients responding to PD-1 blockade were tracked using deep sequencing of TCR CDR3 regions. Study-wide findings and limitations: Tumor-resident clones, often undetectable in blood before treatment, expanded rapidly after pembrolizumab and then contracted, generally before radiologic responses.

From the cysteine up to the phenylalanine, the CDR3 has a length of 15 residues. The entry retains the CDR3 DNA only, 45 bases that are in frame from base 1. V and J are truncated by 4 bases and 0 bases respectively, leaving an intervening sequence of 13 bases. The germline V gene specifies SQVTM as CDR1 and ANQGSEA as CDR2. About this clone: Its antigen remains undetermined. Per-base quality was not reported, and no clone a single base away is much larger than it.

For every enrolled patient, mismatch repair deficiency was confirmed by either polymerase chain reaction or immunohistochemistry. Three patients who responded to pembrolizumab therapy underwent TCR sequencing. The phase II trial prospectively tested pembrolizumab PD-1 blockade in advanced mismatch repair-deficient cancers regardless of tissue of origin. Peripheral blood T cell samples were serially collected before and at multiple times after PD-1 blockade was started. Blood sampling times were expressed in weeks after the first pembrolizumab dose. Receptors were amplified or captured by the immunoSEQ multiplex PCR assay. TCRdb mirrors the immuneACCESS table, restricted to in-frame sequences. Some clones are absent from its copies; in checked studies, under half trace to an unresolved V gene, and the reason for the others is unknown. This sample gives 38,000 or so clones in total; around 84% of them show up just once. Under 5% of the sample is held by the ten biggest clonotypes.

The rearranged chain carries TRBV29-1 and TRBJ2-1; the D gene is perhaps TRBD2, from 6 matching bases. The input for sequencing was peripheral blood, taken approximately 80 weeks after starting pembrolizumab. This receptor was identified in an adult with mismatch repair-deficient cancer. The encoded CDR3 is CSVARRTNSYNEQFF. Here is the DNA: TGCAGCGTTGCCCGACGGACTAACTCCTACAATGAGCAGTTCTTC.